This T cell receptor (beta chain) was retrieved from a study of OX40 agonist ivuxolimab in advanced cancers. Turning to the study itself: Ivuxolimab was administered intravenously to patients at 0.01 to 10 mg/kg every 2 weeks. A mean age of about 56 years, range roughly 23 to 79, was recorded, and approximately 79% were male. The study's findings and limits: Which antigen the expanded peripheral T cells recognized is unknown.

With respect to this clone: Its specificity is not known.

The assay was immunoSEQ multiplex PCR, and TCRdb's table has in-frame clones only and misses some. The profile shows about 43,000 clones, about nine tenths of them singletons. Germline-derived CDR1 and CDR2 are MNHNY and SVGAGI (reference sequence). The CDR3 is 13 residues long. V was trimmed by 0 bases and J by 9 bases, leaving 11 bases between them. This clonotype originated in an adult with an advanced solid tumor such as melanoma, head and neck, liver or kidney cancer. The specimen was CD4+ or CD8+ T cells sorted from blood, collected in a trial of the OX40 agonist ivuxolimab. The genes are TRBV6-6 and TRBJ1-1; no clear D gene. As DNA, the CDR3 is TGTGCCAGCAGTTACTCGATGCAGTCTCAAGCTTTCTTT. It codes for CASSYSMQSQAFF.